This T cell receptor (beta chain) comes out of a study of cytomegalovirus exposure and HLA in healthy donors. About the study: From donors who were HLA-typed, an early data release held 75 million to 85 million unique TCRs.

The CDR3 totals 14 residues. The germline V and J ends were trimmed by 1 base and 6 bases, with 12 bases remaining between them. Germline values: CDR1 SGHNT, CDR2 YENEEA. The study's findings and limits: There were a few CMV-associated chains whose specificity for CMV antigens was confirmed in vitro.

With regard to this clone: Its antigen is unknown.

Researchers ran the PCR with 60 Vbeta and 13 Jbeta primers. Clones were sequenced by immunoSEQ multiplex PCR, and TCRdb holds only the in-frame ones, with some missing. The sample lists a few hundred thousand clones; around 88% were seen once. This sequence originates from a woman aged 18-29 years in good health and CMV-seronegative. This chain connects TRBV11-3 to TRBJ1-2; D gene ambiguous. What was sequenced was PBMCs. The CDR3 DNA follows: TGTGCCAGCAGCTTAGTTTACAGCGGCCATGGCTACACCTTC. This encodes CASSLVYSGHGYTF.